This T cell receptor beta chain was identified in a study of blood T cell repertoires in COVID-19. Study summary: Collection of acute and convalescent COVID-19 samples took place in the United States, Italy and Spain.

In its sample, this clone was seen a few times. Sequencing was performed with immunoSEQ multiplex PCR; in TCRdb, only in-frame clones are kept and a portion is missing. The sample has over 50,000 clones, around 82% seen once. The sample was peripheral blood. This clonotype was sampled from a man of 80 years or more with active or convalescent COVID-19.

The CDR3 coding sequence is TGTGCCAGTGGAGCCGGGACTCCGACCACTGAAGCTTTCTTT. Its translation: CASGAGTPTTEAFF. The genes are TRBV19 and TRBJ1-1; TRBD1 is a possible D gene (5 bases). The CDR3 is 14 residues long. The V end lost 8 bases, the J end lost 4 bases, and 17 bases lay between the germline ends. Germline V gene sequence: CDR1 LNHDA, CDR2 SQIVND (reference sequence). Based on the CDR3 plus reference TRBV19 and TRBJ1-1, the full variable domain is DGGITQSPKYLFRKEGQNVTLSCEQNLNHDAMYWYRQDPGQGLRLIYYSQIVNDFQKGDIAEGYSVSREKKESFPLTVTSAQKNPTAFYLCASGAGTPTTEAFFGQGTRLTVV.